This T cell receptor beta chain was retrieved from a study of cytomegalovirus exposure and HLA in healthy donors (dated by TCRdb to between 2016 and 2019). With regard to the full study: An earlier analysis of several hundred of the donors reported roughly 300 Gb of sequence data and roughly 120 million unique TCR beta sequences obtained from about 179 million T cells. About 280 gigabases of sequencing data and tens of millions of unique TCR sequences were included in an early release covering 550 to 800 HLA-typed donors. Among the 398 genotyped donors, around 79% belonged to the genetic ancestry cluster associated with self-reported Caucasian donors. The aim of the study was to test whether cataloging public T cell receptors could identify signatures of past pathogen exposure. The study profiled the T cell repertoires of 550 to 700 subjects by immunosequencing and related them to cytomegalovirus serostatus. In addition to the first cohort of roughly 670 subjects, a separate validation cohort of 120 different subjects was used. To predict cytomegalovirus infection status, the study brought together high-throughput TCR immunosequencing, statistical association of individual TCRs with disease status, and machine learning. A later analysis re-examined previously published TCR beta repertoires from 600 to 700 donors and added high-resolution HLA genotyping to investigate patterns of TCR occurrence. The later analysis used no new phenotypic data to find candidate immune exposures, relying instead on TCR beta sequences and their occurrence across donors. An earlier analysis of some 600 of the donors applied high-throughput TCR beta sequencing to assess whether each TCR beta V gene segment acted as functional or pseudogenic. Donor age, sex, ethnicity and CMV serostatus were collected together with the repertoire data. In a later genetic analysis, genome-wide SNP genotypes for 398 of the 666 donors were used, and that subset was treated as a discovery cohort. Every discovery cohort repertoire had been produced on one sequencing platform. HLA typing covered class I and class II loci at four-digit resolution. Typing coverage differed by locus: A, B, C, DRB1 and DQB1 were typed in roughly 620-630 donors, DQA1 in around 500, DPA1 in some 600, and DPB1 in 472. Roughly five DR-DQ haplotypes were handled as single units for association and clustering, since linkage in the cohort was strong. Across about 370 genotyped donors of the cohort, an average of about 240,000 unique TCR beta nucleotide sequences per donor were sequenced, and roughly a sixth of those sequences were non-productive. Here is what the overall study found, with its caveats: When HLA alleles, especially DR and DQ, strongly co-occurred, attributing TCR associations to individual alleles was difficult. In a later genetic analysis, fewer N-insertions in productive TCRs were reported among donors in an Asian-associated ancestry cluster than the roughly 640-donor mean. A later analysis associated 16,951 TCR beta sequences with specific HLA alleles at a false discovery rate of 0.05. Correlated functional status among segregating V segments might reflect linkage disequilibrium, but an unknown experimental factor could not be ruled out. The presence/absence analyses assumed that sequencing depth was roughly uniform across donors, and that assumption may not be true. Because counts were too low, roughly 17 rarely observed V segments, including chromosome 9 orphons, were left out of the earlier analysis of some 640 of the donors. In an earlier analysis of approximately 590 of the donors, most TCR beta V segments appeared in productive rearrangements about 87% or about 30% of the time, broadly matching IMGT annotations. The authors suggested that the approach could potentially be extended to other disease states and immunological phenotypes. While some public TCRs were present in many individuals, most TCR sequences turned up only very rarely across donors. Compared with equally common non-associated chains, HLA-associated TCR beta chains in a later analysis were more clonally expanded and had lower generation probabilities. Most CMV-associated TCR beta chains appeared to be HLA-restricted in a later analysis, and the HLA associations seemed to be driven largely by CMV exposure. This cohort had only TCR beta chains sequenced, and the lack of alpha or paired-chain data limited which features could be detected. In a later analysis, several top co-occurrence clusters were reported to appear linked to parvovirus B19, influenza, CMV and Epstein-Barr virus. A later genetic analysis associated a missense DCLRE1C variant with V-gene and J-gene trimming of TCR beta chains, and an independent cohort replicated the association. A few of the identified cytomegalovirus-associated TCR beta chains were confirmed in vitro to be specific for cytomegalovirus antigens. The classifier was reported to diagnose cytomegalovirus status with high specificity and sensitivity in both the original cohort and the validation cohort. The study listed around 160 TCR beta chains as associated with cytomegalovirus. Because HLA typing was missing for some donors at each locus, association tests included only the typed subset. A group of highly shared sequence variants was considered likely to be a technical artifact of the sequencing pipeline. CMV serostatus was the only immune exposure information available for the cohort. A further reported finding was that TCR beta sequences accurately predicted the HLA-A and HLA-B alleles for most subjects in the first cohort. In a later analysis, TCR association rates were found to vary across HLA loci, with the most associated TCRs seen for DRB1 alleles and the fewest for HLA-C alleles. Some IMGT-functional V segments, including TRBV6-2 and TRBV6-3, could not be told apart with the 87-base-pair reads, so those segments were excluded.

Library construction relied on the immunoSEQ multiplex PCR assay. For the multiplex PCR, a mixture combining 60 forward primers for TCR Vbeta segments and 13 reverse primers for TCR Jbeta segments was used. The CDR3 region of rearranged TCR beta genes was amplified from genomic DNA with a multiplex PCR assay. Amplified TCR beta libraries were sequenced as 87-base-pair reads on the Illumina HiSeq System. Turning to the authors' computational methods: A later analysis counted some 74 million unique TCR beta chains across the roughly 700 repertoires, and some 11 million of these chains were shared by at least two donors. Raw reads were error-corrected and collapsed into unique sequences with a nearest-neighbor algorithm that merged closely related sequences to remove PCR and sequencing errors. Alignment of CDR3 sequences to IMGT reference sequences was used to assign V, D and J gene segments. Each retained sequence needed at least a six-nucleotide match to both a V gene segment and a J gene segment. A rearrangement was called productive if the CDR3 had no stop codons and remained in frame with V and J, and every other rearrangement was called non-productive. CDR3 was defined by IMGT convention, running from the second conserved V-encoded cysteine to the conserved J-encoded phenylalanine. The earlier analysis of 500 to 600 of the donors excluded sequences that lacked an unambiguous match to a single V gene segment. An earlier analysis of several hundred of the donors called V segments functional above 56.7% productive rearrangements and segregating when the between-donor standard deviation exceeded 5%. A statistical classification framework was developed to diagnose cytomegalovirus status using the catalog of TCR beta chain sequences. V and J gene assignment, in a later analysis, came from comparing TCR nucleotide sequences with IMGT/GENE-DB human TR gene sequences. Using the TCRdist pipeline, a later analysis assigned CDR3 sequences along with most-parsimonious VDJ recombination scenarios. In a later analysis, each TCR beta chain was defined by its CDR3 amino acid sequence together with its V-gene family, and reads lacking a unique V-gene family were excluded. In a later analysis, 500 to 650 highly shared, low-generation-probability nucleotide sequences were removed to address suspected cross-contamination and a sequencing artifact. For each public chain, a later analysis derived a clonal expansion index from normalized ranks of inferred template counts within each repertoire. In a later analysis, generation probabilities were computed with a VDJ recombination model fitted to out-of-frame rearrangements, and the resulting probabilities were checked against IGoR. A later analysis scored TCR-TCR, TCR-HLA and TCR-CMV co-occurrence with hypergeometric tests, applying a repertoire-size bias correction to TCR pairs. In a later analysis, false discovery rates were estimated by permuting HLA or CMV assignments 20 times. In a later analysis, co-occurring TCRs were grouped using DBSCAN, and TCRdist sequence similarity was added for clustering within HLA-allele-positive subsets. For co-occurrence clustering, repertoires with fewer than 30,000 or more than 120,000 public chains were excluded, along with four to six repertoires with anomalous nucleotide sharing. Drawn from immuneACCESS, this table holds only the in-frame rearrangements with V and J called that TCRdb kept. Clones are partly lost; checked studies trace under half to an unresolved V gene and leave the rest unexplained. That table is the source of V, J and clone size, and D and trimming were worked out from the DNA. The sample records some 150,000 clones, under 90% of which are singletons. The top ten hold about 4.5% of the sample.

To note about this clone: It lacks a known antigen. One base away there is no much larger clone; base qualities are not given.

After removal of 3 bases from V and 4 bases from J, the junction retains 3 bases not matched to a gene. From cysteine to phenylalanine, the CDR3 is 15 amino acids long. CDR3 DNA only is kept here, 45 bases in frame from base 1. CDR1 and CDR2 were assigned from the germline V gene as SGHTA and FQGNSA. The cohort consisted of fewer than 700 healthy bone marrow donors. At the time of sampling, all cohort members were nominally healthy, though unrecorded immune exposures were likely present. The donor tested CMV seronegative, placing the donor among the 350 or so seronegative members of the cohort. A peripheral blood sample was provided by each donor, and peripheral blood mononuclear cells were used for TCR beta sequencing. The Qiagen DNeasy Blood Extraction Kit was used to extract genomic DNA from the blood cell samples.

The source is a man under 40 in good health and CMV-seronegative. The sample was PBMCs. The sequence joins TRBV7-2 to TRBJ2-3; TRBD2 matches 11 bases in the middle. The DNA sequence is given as TGTGCCAGCAGCTTTAGCGGGGGGGCCTCAGATACGCAGTATTTT. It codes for CASSFSGGASDTQYF.